This T cell receptor (beta chain) derives from a study of Graves' ophthalmopathy and Graves' hyperthyroidism. Regarding the study as a whole: Among thyroid clonotypes expanded above 0.001 frequency, most also appeared in blood. Its predictions of ophthalmopathy progression gave the model around 71% sensitivity and 72.22% specificity.

RNA transcripts served as template for amplifying TCR beta CDR3 sequences. HTBI-primed RT-PCR formed the first round, and a multiplex PCR formed the second. From the multiplex PCR reads, TCRdb called clonotypes with MiXCR, one entry per CDR3 protein. The profile shows about 230,000 distinct CDR3 sequences, 40% to 50% of them singletons. As regards this clonotype: Antigen unknown.

Enrollment excluded any patients with other autoimmune diseases, uncontrolled infections, pregnancy or lactation. This CDR3 comprises 15 residues. V was trimmed by 2 bases and J by 5 bases, leaving 13 bases between them. Germline values: CDR1 SGHVS, CDR2 FNYEAQ. This clonotype was sampled from an adult man with Graves' ophthalmopathy. The chain couples TRBV7-6 to TRBJ1-5; D unclear. Sequences were obtained from peripheral blood. The CDR3 loop is CASSLLRETDQPQHF. CDR3 DNA: TGTGCCAGCAGCTTATTGCGGGAGACGGATCAGCCCCAGCATTTT.